One TCR beta chain is described in this entry. The antigen this receptor binds is unknown. Qualities for individual bases were not recorded, and no much larger clone is one base off. The trim is 6 bases for V and 7 bases for J, with a gap of 19 bases between the germline ends. CDR1 is given as MDHEN and CDR2 as SYDVKM, both from the germline V gene. Spanning cysteine to phenylalanine, the CDR3 consists of 16 amino acids. Only the CDR3 region is kept as DNA, spanning 48 bases read in frame from base 1. Whole blood was collected in K2EDTA tubes by collaborating institutions according to the institutions' own protocols. Collaborator samples were shipped for TCRbeta analysis as frozen whole blood, isolated PBMCs, or DNA extracted from either sample type. TCRbeta CDR3 regions were amplified from genomic DNA by means of the immunoSEQ Assay, a bias-controlled multiplex PCR. The authors' analysis ran thus. Nucleated cell counts per sample were estimated from amplification of reference gene primers within the assay. Sequence reads were collapsed and filtered to measure the absolute abundance of every unique TCRbeta CDR3 rearrangement. For each sample, productive Simpson clonality was calculated as the square root of Simpson's diversity index across productive rearrangements. TCRdb obtained this table from immuneACCESS and retained in-frame rearrangements with V and J assigned. These tables miss some clones; where compared with another copy, unresolved V genes account for less than half of the shortfall, and the remainder is unexplained. The D gene and trimming were derived from the DNA, and the V and J assignments and clone size from that table. In this sample the table shows about 150,000 clones, 80% to 90% of which occur a single time. The ten largest clones represent 2.4% of the sample.

This sample was taken from a study of blood T cell repertoires in COVID-19 (dated by TCRdb to the early 2020s). Turning to the overall study: Samples covering the acute and convalescent phases of COVID-19 were provided by collaborators in the United States, Italy and Spain. The prospective study material was composed of cDNA or gDNA derived from T cells, B-cell-depleted T cells, or PBMCs. The dataset comprised deeply sampled blood TCRbeta repertoires from subjects exposed to, actively infected with, or recovered from COVID-19. The repertoires were released in a freely available public database meant as a resource for research on the immune response to SARS-CoV-2. Samples were obtained from the ongoing ImmuneRACE study (first 160 participants) and from over 1,000 subjects provided by 6 global collaborators. The sample metadata nearly always contained a de-identified subject ID, COVID-19 status, age in years and sex. Where HLA class I and class II types were available, the types were taken from metadata supplied by the sample provider, not from assay-based typing.

Summary of the overall study and its limitations: The quantity of clinical and demographic metadata differed by source and by participant and was supplied without curation.

The rearrangement combines TRBV28 with TRBJ1-6; the D segment could be TRBD1, given 5 matching bases. Sequenced sample: peripheral blood. The receptor's source is a woman aged 70-85 years with acute or convalescent COVID-19. Here is the DNA: TGTGCCAGCAGCCCCCCCCGGCAGGGAAGAAATTCACCCCTCCACTTT. Its translation is CASSPPRQGRNSPLHF.